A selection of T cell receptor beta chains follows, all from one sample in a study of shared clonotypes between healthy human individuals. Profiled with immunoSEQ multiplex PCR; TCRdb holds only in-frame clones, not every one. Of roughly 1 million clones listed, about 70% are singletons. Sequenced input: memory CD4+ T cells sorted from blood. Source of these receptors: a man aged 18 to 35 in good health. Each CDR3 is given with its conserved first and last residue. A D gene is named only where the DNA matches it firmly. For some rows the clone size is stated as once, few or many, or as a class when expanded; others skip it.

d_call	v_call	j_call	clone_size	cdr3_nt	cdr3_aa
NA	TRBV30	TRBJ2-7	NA	TGTGCCTGCCGATGGGGCTACGAGCAGTACTTC	CACRWGYEQYF
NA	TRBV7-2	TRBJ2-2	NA	TGTGCCAGCAGCCTTCAGGGGAGGAACACCGGGGAGCTGTTTTTT	CASSLQGRNTGELFF
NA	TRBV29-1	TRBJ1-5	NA	TGCAGCGCCGTGGGGGGTAGCAATCAGCCCCAGCATTTT	CSAVGGSNQPQHF
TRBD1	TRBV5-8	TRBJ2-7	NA	TGTGCCAGCAGACGTACAGGGGTTGGCGAGCAGTACTTC	CASRRTGVGEQYF
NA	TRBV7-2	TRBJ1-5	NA	TGTGCCAGCAGCTTCAGGGAACCCAATCAGCCCCAGCATTTT	CASSFREPNQPQHF
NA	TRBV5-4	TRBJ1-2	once	TGTGCCAGCAGCCCCGACGCAGGACCGTATGGCTACACCTTC	CASSPDAGPYGYTF
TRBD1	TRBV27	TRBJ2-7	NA	TGTGCCAGCAGTGCCCCGGGACAGGGGGCCTACGAGCAGTACTTC	CASSAPGQGAYEQYF
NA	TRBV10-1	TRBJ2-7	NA	TGCGCCAGCAGTAACAGTCTAGGCGAGCAGTACTTC	CASSNSLGEQYF
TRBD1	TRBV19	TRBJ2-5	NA	TGTGCCAGTAGCACGACAGGGCCTCGGGAGACCCAGTACTTC	CASSTTGPRETQYF
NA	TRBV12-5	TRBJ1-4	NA	TGTGCTAGTGGTTTAGGTGTGGGGGCTAATGAAAAACTGTTTTTT	CASGLGVGANEKLFF
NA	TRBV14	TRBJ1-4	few	TGTGCCAGCAGCCAAGGGGCGTACGAAAAACTGTTTTTT	CASSQGAYEKLFF
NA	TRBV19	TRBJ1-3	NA	TGTGCCAGTAGTATAGACAGGCTCTCTGGAAACACCATATATTTT	CASSIDRLSGNTIYF
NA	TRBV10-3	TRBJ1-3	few	TGTGCCATCAGTGAGTCTGGGGTCAGGGACTCTGGAAACACCATATATTTT	CAISESGVRDSGNTIYF
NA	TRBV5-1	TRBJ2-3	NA	TGCGCCAGCAGTCTAACATCCGAGGGGAGGAATACGCAGTATTTT	CASSLTSEGRNTQYF
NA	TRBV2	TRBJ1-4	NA	TGTGCCAGCAGTGACGTGGGGGCCACTAATGAAAAACTGTTTTTT	CASSDVGATNEKLFF
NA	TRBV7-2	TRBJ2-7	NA	TGTGCCAGCAGCTTAGAGGGCAGGGACGAGCAGTACTTC	CASSLEGRDEQYF
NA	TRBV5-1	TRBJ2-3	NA	TGCGCCAGCAGCCCGGGGAGATCTACAGATACGCAGTATTTT	CASSPGRSTDTQYF
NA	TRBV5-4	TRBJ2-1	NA	TGTGCCAGCAGCTTGGAACGGTACAATGAGCAGTTCTTC	CASSLERYNEQFF
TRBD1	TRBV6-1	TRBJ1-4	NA	TGTGCCAGCAGTGTCCCAAGGGGGACAGTAGGTTTTGAAAAACTGTTTTTT	CASSVPRGTVGFEKLFF
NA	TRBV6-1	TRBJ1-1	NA	TGTGCCAGCAGCGAAGGTTGGGGGACTGAAGCTTTCTTT	CASSEGWGTEAFF
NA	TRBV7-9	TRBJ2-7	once	TGTGCCAGCAGCCACGACAGCTACGAGCAGTACTTC	CASSHDSYEQYF
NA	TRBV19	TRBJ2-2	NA	TGTGCCAGCAGATACGCGGGGGCGTCCGGGGAGCTGTTTTTT	CASRYAGASGELFF
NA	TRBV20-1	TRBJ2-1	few	TGCAGTGCTAGAGGAGACAATGAGCAGTTCTTC	CSARGDNEQFF
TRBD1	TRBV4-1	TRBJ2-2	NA	TGCGCCAGCAGCCAAGATGGGGGACAGGTTGTCGGGGAGCTGTTTTTT	CASSQDGGQVVGELFF
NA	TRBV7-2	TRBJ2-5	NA	TGTGCCAGCAGCTTAGCCTTCCAAGAGACCCAGTACTTC	CASSLAFQETQYF
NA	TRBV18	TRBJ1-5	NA	TGTGCCAGCTCACCGATTGGGGGCCCCGGAAGACATTTT	CASSPIGGPGRHF
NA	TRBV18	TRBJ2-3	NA	TGTGCCAGCTCACCCTCTGCGGGGACCACAGATACGCAGTATTTT	CASSPSAGTTDTQYF
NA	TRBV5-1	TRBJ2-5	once	TGCGCCAGCAGCTTGGGCGGGATCCAAGAGACCCAGTACTTC	CASSLGGIQETQYF
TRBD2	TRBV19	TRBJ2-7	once	TGTGCCAGTAGTCCGCGGACTAGCGGGCCCTCCTACGAGCAGTACTTC	CASSPRTSGPSYEQYF
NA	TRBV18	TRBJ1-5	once	TGTGCCAGCTCACCCACAGGACCCAATCAGCCCCAGCATTTT	CASSPTGPNQPQHF
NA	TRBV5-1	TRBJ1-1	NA	TGCGCCAGCAGTACCGGCCGGCCCACTGAAGCTTTCTTT	CASSTGRPTEAFF
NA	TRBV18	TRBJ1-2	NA	TGTGCCAGCTCAGCCGAAGGGCAAAACTATGGCTACACCTTC	CASSAEGQNYGYTF
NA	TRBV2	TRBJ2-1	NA	TGTGCCAGCAAGAGGGGGGAATCAAATGAGCAGTTCTTC	CASKRGESNEQFF
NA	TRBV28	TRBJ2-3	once	TGTGCCAGCAGTTCTCAACAGGGCACAGATACGCAGTATTTT	CASSSQQGTDTQYF
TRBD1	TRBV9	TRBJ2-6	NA	TGTGCCAGCAGCGCTACAGGGGCCGCGAGCCACGTCCTGACTTTC	CASSATGAASHVLTF
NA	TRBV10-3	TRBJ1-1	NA	TGTGCCATCAGTGAGTATAAGAACACTGAAGCTTTCTTT	CAISEYKNTEAFF
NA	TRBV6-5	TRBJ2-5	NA	TGTGCCAGCAGTTTACAGGGTCGGCGAGAGACCCAGTACTTC	CASSLQGRRETQYF
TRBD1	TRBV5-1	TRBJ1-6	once	TGCGCCAGCAGCACATCACCATCGACGACAGGGAGGACAGGGGATTATTCACCCCTCCACTTT	CASSTSPSTTGRTGDYSPLHF
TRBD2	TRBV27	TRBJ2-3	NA	TGTGCCAGCACCCTCGGGAGGGCCTCAGATACGCAGTATTTT	CASTLGRASDTQYF
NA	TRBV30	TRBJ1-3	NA	TGTGCCTGGAGTCAGATGAGCTCTGGAAACACCATATATTTT	CAWSQMSSGNTIYF
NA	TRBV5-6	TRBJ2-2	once	TGTGCCAGCAGCTCCAACTGGAACACCGGGGAGCTGTTTTTT	CASSSNWNTGELFF
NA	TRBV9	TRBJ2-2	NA	TGTGCCAGCAGCGTACGAGGTCCTGGAGCGAACACCGGGGAGCTGTTTTTT	CASSVRGPGANTGELFF
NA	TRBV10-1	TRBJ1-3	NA	TGCGCCAGCAGTGACTGGGGGCGAGTAAAGGACACCATATATTTT	CASSDWGRVKDTIYF
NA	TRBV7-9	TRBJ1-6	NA	TGTGCCAGCAGCTTGTGGAGCGGGGTAGGCCCCTATAATTCACCCCTCCACTTT	CASSLWSGVGPYNSPLHF
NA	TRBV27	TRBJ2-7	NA	TGTGCCAGCAGTTTGTTCTCCGGACAGATGGGCTCCTACGAGCAGTACTTC	CASSLFSGQMGSYEQYF
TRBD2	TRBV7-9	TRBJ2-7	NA	TGTGCCAGCAGCTTAGCCCCGGGCCTAGCGGGAGGATCCTACGAGCAGTACTTC	CASSLAPGLAGGSYEQYF
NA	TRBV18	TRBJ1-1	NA	TGTGCCAGCTCACCATCAGGGACAAACACTGAAGCTTTCTTT	CASSPSGTNTEAFF
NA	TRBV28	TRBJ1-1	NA	TGTGCCAGCAGTCTCAATACCGGGACAGAAGCTTTCTTT	CASSLNTGTEAFF
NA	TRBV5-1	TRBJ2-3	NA	TGCGCCAGCAGCTTGGACCCCAGCCAAGATACGCAGTATTTT	CASSLDPSQDTQYF
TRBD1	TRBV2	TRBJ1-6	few	TGTGCCAGCAGAGGGACAGGGGTCGGTAATTCACCCCTCCACTTT	CASRGTGVGNSPLHF
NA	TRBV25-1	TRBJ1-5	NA	TGTGCCAGCAGTGGAGCACAGGGTAATCAGCCCCAGCATTTT	CASSGAQGNQPQHF
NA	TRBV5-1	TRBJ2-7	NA	TGCGCCAGCAGCCTCAATACAGGGCCCTCCTACGAGCAGTACTTC	CASSLNTGPSYEQYF
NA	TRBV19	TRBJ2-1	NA	TGTGCCAGTAATGAGGGAAGCTCCTACAATGAGCAGTTCTTC	CASNEGSSYNEQFF
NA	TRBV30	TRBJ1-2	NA	TGTGCCTGGAGTGTAGGCGGGGGAGGCGGCTACACCTTC	CAWSVGGGGGYTF